The 10 T cell receptor beta chains below all came from one sample that was sequenced in a study of immune characterization of retroperitoneal liposarcoma. TCRdb re-derived calls from the PCR reads in MiXCR, one entry per CDR3 protein. The sample holds about 9,500 distinct CDR3 sequences; about 30% are singletons and the top ten take around 8.8%. The material sequenced was tumor tissue. The source of these receptors is a male donor with retroperitoneal liposarcoma.

This chain uses TRBV6-1 with TRBJ1-5; 7 bases fit TRBD1. V lost 4 bases to trimming and J lost 6 bases; unmatched junction nucleotides: 9. CDR3 size: 15 residues. CDR1 and CDR2 (germline): MNHNS, SASEGT. CDR3 DNA sequence: TGTGCCAGCAGTGGCACAGGGGAGGGAAGTCAGCCCCAGCATTTT. Its translation is CASSGTGEGSQPQHF.

Many counts were recorded for this clonotype. The V and J genes are TRBV12-3 or TRBV12-4 and TRBJ2-1; tentative D call: TRBD1 (6 bases). V dropped 1 base and J dropped 9 bases, with 7 bases sitting between them. This CDR3 is built from 12 residues. In DNA, the CDR3 is TGTGCCAGCAGTTTAGAGGGGGTTGAGCAGTTCTTC. As protein: CASSLEGVEQFF.

In this sample, this clonotype is medium-sized. V gene TRBV7-8 combines with J gene TRBJ2-3; D might be TRBD2 (5 bases). V lost 3 bases, J lost 4 bases, and 11 bases lay in between. This CDR3 has 14 amino acids. The germline V gene encodes CDR1 SGHVS and CDR2 FQNEAQ. This CDR3 reads CASSFDYAADTQYF. In DNA, the CDR3 is TGTGCCAGCAGCTTCGACTACGCTGCAGATACGCAGTATTTT.

This clonotype is classed as medium-sized. The rearrangement uses TRBV12-3 or TRBV12-4 and TRBJ2-1; 15 bases agree with TRBD2. V trimming: 1 base; J trimming: 6 bases; junction bases outside the gene matches: 7. The CDR3 spans 18 residues. CDR3 sequence (DNA): TGTGCCAGCAGTTTAGAGGCTTGGACTAGCGGGAGGGCCAATGAGCAGTTCTTC. Translated: CASSLEAWTSGRANEQFF.

This clonotype has a handful of counts. This sequence joins TRBV6-1 and TRBJ2-1; 10 nucleotides match TRBD1. Germline assignment: CDR1 MNHNS and CDR2 SASEGT. The CDR3 has 15 amino acids. V shed 3 bases, J shed 7 bases, and the junction held 6 bases outside the gene matches. The DNA for the CDR3 is TGTGCCAGCAGTGATCCCCCGGACAGGGGGAATGAGCAGTTCTTC. It codes for CASSDPPDRGNEQFF.

The chain carries TRBV11-1 and TRBJ2-1, with D possibly matching TRBD2 (6 bases). The CDR3 loop spans 16 amino acids. V was pared by 1 base and J by 0 bases, with 10 bases between. CDR1 SGHAT and CDR2 FQDESV come from the germline V gene (reference sequence). CDR3 sequence: CASSLGLVSSYNEQFF. The CDR3 DNA reads as TGTGCCAGCAGCTTAGGACTAGTAAGCTCCTACAATGAGCAGTTCTTC.

By its share, this clonotype is medium-sized. The chain joins TRBV6-1 to TRBJ2-5, with 11 bases fitting TRBD1. Losses at the gene ends were 3 bases for V and 3 bases for J; bases not matched to a gene: 6. Per germline, CDR1 MNHNS and CDR2 SASEGT. This CDR3 contains 16 residues. CDR3 nucleotides: TGTGCCAGCAGTGACCCGAGGGACAGGGGGGAAGAGACCCAGTACTTC. Translation: CASSDPRDRGEETQYF.

The V gene is TRBV6-1, the J gene TRBJ2-1; D is perhaps TRBD1 (5 bases). The end of the DNA aligns better with TRBJ2-7, so the J call may be wrong. CDR1 is MNHNS, CDR2 SASEGT, per germline. The CDR3 sequence is 16 residues long. In nucleotides, the CDR3 is TGTGCCAGCAGTGAACTGGGGCAGTCGACCGGTTACGAGCAGTACTTC. Encoded protein: CASSELGQSTGYEQYF.

This clonotype was observed many times. The chain couples TRBV6-1 to TRBJ2-1; D is perhaps TRBD2 (6 bases). V was shortened by 6 bases and J by 5 bases, with 8 bases between the two germline ends. CDR1 is MNHNS and CDR2 is SASEGT in the germline V gene. This CDR3 comprises 12 residues. CDR3 in DNA: TGTGCCAGCAGCCCGGGGGACAATGAGCAGTTCTTC. As protein: CASSPGDNEQFF.

The genes are TRBV10-2 and TRBJ2-1, with a weak D call TRBD1 (5 bases). V was cut by 7 bases and J by 6 bases, with 13 bases left in between. The germline V gene has CDR1 WSHSY and CDR2 SAAADI. The CDR3 extends over 13 amino acids. CDR3 DNA sequence: TGCGCCAGCACAGGACAAAGATCCAATGAGCAGTTCTTC. Its translation: CASTGQRSNEQFF.